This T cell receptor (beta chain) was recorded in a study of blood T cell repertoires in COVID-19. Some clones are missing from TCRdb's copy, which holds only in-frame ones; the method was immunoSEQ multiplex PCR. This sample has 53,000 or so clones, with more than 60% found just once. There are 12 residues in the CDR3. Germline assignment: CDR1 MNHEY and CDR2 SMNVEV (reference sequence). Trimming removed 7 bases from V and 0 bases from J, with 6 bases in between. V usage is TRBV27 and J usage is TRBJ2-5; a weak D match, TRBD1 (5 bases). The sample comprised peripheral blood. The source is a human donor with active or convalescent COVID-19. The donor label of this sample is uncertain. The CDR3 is CASKTDQETQYF. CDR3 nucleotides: TGTGCCAGCAAGACAGACCAAGAGACCCAGTACTTC.